Below are 20 T cell receptor beta chains sequenced from a single sample in a study of radiation and T cells in renal cell carcinoma. Measured with immunoSEQ multiplex PCR; TCRdb has only the in-frame clones, and not every one. This sample has approximately 120,000 clones; approximately 80% occur once, and the top ten carry 3%. Stated time point: baseline pretreatment blood. Treatment indicated: 15 Gy SBRT to primary tumor, nephrectomy 4 weeks later. The sequencing here drew on blood, taken from a patient whose treatment included radiotherapy and nephrectomy. The source of these receptors is an older woman with renal cell carcinoma.

The chain combines TRBV19 with TRBJ1-5; D is possibly TRBD1 (6 bases). The CDR3 runs 12 residues. Trimming took 7 bases from V and 4 from J, leaving 8 bases between them. Germline loops: CDR1 LNHDA, CDR2 SQIVND (reference sequence). CDR3 residues: CASTRGNQPQHF. The CDR3 nucleotides read TGTGCCAGTACGAGGGGGAATCAGCCCCAGCATTTT. Full variable domain (missing parts from reference TRBV19 and TRBJ1-5): DGGITQSPKYLFRKEGQNVTLSCEQNLNHDAMYWYRQDPGQGLRLIYYSQIVNDFQKGDIAEGYSVSREKKESFPLTVTSAQKNPTAFYLCASTRGNQPQHFGDGTRLSIL.

The V and J genes are TRBV9 and TRBJ2-1; TRBD2 matches 10 bases. The germline gives CDR1 SGDLS, CDR2 YYNGEE. Trimming removed 0 bases from V and 6 bases from J; junction bases left unmatched: 6. The length of the CDR3 is 16 residues. CDR3 DNA: TGTGCCAGCAGCGTAGAAAGCGGGGGGGCCCTCAATGAGCAGTTCTTC. This sequence encodes CASSVESGGALNEQFF.

The rearrangement uses TRBV9 and TRBJ1-1; D perhaps matches TRBD1 (6 bases). The CDR3 is made up of 13 amino acids. The germline V and J ends were trimmed by 0 bases and 12 bases, with 15 bases remaining between them. The germline gives CDR1 SGDLS, CDR2 YYNGEE. The CDR3, as DNA: TGTGCCAGCAGCGTAGAGGGGGAGGGCCGTACTTTCTTT. Its protein product is CASSVEGEGRTFF. The full variable domain, its missing parts supplied by reference TRBV9 and TRBJ1-1, is DSGVTQTPKHLITATGQRVTLRCSPRSGDLSVYWYQQSLDQGLQFLIQYYNGEERAKGNILERFSAQQFPDLHSELNLSSLELGDSALYFCASSVEGEGRTFFGQGTRLTVV.

CDR3 bases: TGTGCCAGCAGCCAAGTTCTAGCGGGACACAATGAGCAGTTCTTC. Amino acids: CASSQVLAGHNEQFF. The chain employs TRBV7-9 and TRBJ2-1, with 9 bases lining up with TRBD2. There are 15 residues in the CDR3. With V trimmed by 5 bases and J by 5 bases, 7 bases remained unmatched. Germline CDR1 SEHNR, CDR2 FQNEAQ (reference sequence).

This chain connects TRBV5-1 to TRBJ2-3; 8 bases are a match to TRBD2. Trimming at V came to 4 bases and at J to 0 bases, leaving 7 bases not matched to a gene. The CDR3 runs to 16 residues. Germline V gives CDR1 SGHRS, CDR2 YFSETQ. CDR3: CASSLPSGGSTDTQYF. The CDR3 nucleotides are TGCGCCAGCAGCCTCCCATCGGGGGGGAGCACAGATACGCAGTATTTT.

V and J are TRBV4-2 and TRBJ2-5, with D perhaps TRBD2 (6 bases). The germline V and J ends were trimmed by 5 bases and 1 base, with 8 bases remaining between them. CDR3 length: 13 amino acids. Germline CDR1 and CDR2: LGHNA and YNFKEQ. This CDR3 is CASSIGSQETQYF. The CDR3 DNA is TGTGCCAGCAGCATCGGGAGCCAAGAGACCCAGTACTTC.

The CDR3 sequence is CASRPGQINSPLHF. The CDR3 DNA is TGTGCCAGTAGGCCGGGACAGATTAATTCACCCCTCCACTTT. This chain links TRBV19 with TRBJ1-6, with TRBD1 matching 7 bases. Germline loops: CDR1 LNHDA, CDR2 SQIVND (reference sequence). The trim removed 6 bases at V and 6 bases at J, leaving 5 bases unmatched. CDR3 size: 14 residues.

The chain uses TRBV5-1 and TRBJ1-1; D not certain. CDR3 size: 14 residues. Per germline, CDR1 SGHRS and CDR2 YFSETQ. Trimming removed 0 bases from V and 6 bases from J, with 12 bases in between. CDR3 sequence reads: CASSLVGVESEAFF. In DNA, the CDR3 is TGCGCCAGCAGCTTGGTCGGGGTCGAGTCTGAAGCTTTCTTT.

This chain connects TRBV19 to TRBJ1-2, with 7 bases identical to TRBD1. This CDR3 region has 15 residues. Germline CDR1 is LNHDA and CDR2 is SQIVND (reference sequence). Unmatched junction bases numbered 7, after V lost 5 bases and J lost 1 base. The DNA of the CDR3 is TGTGCCAGTAGTGCCGCGACAGGGCTTAACTATGGCTACACCTTC. This codes for CASSAATGLNYGYTF.

This clone was counted only a few times. The chain joins TRBV4-1 to TRBJ1-5; D unclear. Germline CDR1 MGHRA, CDR2 YSYEKL. The CDR3 is 13 amino acids. V dropped 3 bases and J dropped 4 bases, with 7 bases sitting between them. The CDR3 DNA follows: TGCGCCAGCAGCCAGGCGCCTAATCAGCCCCAGCATTTT. Protein: CASSQAPNQPQHF.

V usage is TRBV6-5 and J usage is TRBJ1-1; D possibly corresponds to TRBD1 (6 bases). Trimming left V 0 bases short and J 12 bases short, with 20 bases between. This CDR3 has 15 amino acids. Germline V gene lookup returns CDR1 MNHEY and CDR2 SVGAGI. CDR3 region: CASSYSTIGQSGTFF. The CDR3 nucleotides are TGTGCCAGCAGTTACTCGACCATAGGACAGTCGGGAACTTTCTTT.

The V call is TRBV2, the J call TRBJ2-1; 9 nucleotides agree with TRBD2. Germline V lookup: CDR1 SNHLY, CDR2 FYNNEI. J was trimmed by 7 bases and V by 2 bases; bases with no gene match: 18. This CDR3 has 19 residues. The CDR3 region has the DNA TGTGCCAGCAGTGAACTGCGGGCGGCGGGAGGGCTCCATCGGAATGAGCAGTTCTTC. Translated, it gives CASSELRAAGGLHRNEQFF.

The J gene is TRBJ2-5, the V gene TRBV5-4, with D tentatively TRBD1 (6 bases). V was cut by 4 bases and J by 4 bases, with 14 bases left in between. CDR3 length equals 14 residues. Germline V gene sequence: CDR1 SGHNT, CDR2 YYREEE (reference sequence). This CDR3 is CASSLRDIGETQYF. CDR3 DNA sequence: TGTGCCAGCAGCCTACGGGACATCGGAGAGACCCAGTACTTC.

DNA of the CDR3: TGTGCCAGCAGCCTTACTAGCGGGAACTACAATGAGCAGTTCTTC. Amino acid sequence: CASSLTSGNYNEQFF. The chain joins TRBV9 to TRBJ2-1; the match to TRBD2 covers 10 bases. Trimming took 4 bases from V and 3 from J; bases not matched to a gene: 4. The CDR3 covers 15 residues. CDR1 and CDR2 from the germline V gene are SGDLS and YYNGEE.

The J gene is TRBJ2-3, the V gene TRBV29-1; TRBD2 matches 7 bases. Looked up from germline, CDR1 is SQVTM and CDR2 is ANQGSEA. V lost 6 bases and J lost 4; bases outside the gene matches: 13. The CDR3 is made up of 15 amino acids. Written as DNA, the CDR3 is TGCAGCGTCACCCTGGCGGGAGCTGGGGCAGATACGCAGTATTTT. Residues: CSVTLAGAGADTQYF.

V gene TRBV6-5 combines with J gene TRBJ1-5; no clear D. Germline V gives CDR1 MNHEY, CDR2 SVGAGI. V dropped 2 bases and J dropped 5 bases, with 10 bases sitting between them. The CDR3 has 14 amino acids. The CDR3 loop reads CASSYRVRDQPQHF. The CDR3 bases are TGTGCCAGCAGTTACAGGGTAAGAGATCAGCCCCAGCATTTT.

This chain connects TRBV28 to TRBJ2-7, with D possibly TRBD1 on 5 matching bases. V dropped 1 base and J dropped 2 bases, with 12 bases sitting between them. The length of the CDR3 is 15 residues. Germline lookup yields CDR1 MDHEN and CDR2 SYDVKM. CDR3 loop: CASSLFTGRAYEQYF. For the CDR3, the DNA is TGTGCCAGCAGTTTATTTACAGGACGCGCCTACGAGCAGTACTTC.

The rearrangement joins TRBV14 to TRBJ2-5; 7 bases match TRBD1. Per the germline V gene, CDR1 is SGHDN and CDR2 is FVKESK. The ends lost 4 bases at V and 4 bases at J; junction bases unmatched: 6. The CDR3 spans 14 residues. The CDR3 sequence: CASSLRQGRETQYF. Written as DNA, the CDR3 is TGTGCCAGCAGCCTTAGACAGGGAAGAGAGACCCAGTACTTC.

The chain couples TRBV5-8 to TRBJ2-7, with TRBD2 as a possible D gene (7 bases). V was cut by 3 bases and J by 3 bases, with 10 bases left in between. From germline, CDR1 is SGHTS and CDR2 YDEGEE. The CDR3 has 13 amino acids. For the CDR3, the DNA is TGTGCCAGCAGCTACAGGGAGGGCTACGAGCAGTACTTC. This sequence encodes CASSYREGYEQYF.

This clone has only one observation. The chain employs TRBV10-3 and TRBJ1-4; D perhaps matches TRBD1 (5 bases). The germline V gene encodes CDR1 ENHRY and CDR2 SYGVKD. CDR3 length: 12 residues. The V end was cut by 11 bases, the J end by 10 bases, with 17 bases between. The CDR3 spells CASSDGAGKLFF. The DNA of the CDR3 is TGTGCCTCCAGTGACGGGGCCGGAAAACTGTTTTTT.